This paragraph covers one T cell receptor (beta chain) sequence. Germline V gives CDR1 SGHTA, CDR2 FQGNSA. V shed 2 bases and J shed 4 bases, with 9 bases lying between them. The CDR3 consists of 15 residues. Method: immunoSEQ multiplex PCR; TCRdb's copy keeps in-frame clones and lacks some. There are about 130,000 clones in the sample; 90% to 95% occur only once, and 13% to 15% lies in the top ten. This record comes from a study of control samples from healthy donors and cancer patients. The sequenced sample consisted of PBMCs. V usage is TRBV7-2 and J usage is TRBJ1-6, with D maybe TRBD1 (5 bases). The origin of this receptor is a man aged 55 to 70 with colorectal cancer. CDR3: CASSLMGVYNSPLHF. DNA for the CDR3: TGTGCCAGCAGCTTAATGGGGGTATATAATTCACCCCTCCACTTT.